A single T cell receptor beta chain is shown here with its context. Germline V gene sequence: CDR1 MGHDK, CDR2 SYGVNS. CDR3 length equals 13 residues. V shed 5 bases and J shed 3 bases, with 11 bases lying between them. These data are taken from a study of T-cell reconstitution after alpha-beta-depleted transplantation in children. Preparation of the TCRbeta library used unique molecular identifiers. TCRdb re-analysed the PCR reads in MiXCR, keeping a single row per CDR3 protein. The table has approximately 490,000 distinct CDR3 sequences, around 12% seen once. The chain employs TRBV25-1 and TRBJ2-7; perhaps TRBD2 as D (6 bases). The sequenced sample was PBMCs from the stem cell graft donor, obtained from the stem cell graft. This TCR derives from a human donor who donated a stem cell graft to a child with combined immunodeficiency. CDR3 in amino acids: CASSPAGHYEQYF. DNA for the CDR3: TGTGCCAGCAGTCCAGCGGGCCACTACGAGCAGTACTTC.